A selection of T cell receptor beta chains follows, all from one sample in a study of blood T cell repertoires in COVID-19. Repertoires were generated with immunoSEQ multiplex PCR, while TCRdb's copy carries only in-frame clones and drops some. The sample holds about 150,000 clones, roughly nine tenths seen once. The specimen sequenced was peripheral blood. Receptors were obtained from a human donor in a cohort sampled during active COVID-19. CDR3s include the opening cysteine and the closing phenylalanine or tryptophan. D genes are given only for firm matches. Clone size appears in some rows only: once, few, many, or a class for an expanded clone.

CDR3 DNA: TGTGCCAGCTCAGCGAACTGGGACAGAAATGAAAAACTGTTTTTT
CDR3 protein: CASSANWDRNEKLFF
V gene: TRBV18
clone size: NA
D gene: TRBD1
J gene: TRBJ1-4

CDR3 DNA: TGTGCCAGCTCGGAGACTAGCGGGGGGGTCAATGAGCAGTTCTTC
CDR3 protein: CASSETSGGVNEQFF
V gene: TRBV18
clone size: NA
D gene: TRBD2
J gene: TRBJ2-1

CDR3 DNA: TGTGCCAGCAGCCCAGCGGGGGCCCCTAAATACAATGAGCAGTTCTTC
CDR3 protein: CASSPAGAPKYNEQFF
V gene: TRBV9
clone size: NA
D gene: TRBD2
J gene: TRBJ2-1

CDR3 DNA: TGTGCCAGCAGCTTATTACAGGGGGACGATGAGCAGTTCTTC
CDR3 protein: CASSLLQGDDEQFF
V gene: TRBV11-2
clone size: NA
D gene: TRBD1
J gene: TRBJ2-1

CDR3 DNA: TGTGCCAGCGGGAGGGAAGAGACCCAGTACTTC
CDR3 protein: CASGREETQYF
V gene: TRBV2
clone size: NA
D gene: TRBD2
J gene: TRBJ2-5

CDR3 DNA: TGTGCCAGCAGCTTGGGGACAGGAGGGTACTATGGCTACACCTTC
CDR3 protein: CASSLGTGGYYGYTF
V gene: TRBV2
clone size: NA
D gene: TRBD1
J gene: TRBJ1-2

CDR3 DNA: TGCGCCAGCAGCTTGGTACTAGCGGGGGTTTTACAAGAGACCCAGTACTTC
CDR3 protein: CASSLVLAGVLQETQYF
V gene: TRBV5-1
clone size: NA
D gene: TRBD2
J gene: TRBJ2-5

CDR3 DNA: TGTGCCAGCAGCCAAGAAAATCGGGGACAGGGACACTATGGCTACACCTTC
CDR3 protein: CASSQENRGQGHYGYTF
V gene: TRBV3-1/TRBV3-2
clone size: NA
D gene: TRBD1
J gene: TRBJ1-2

CDR3 DNA: TGTGCCAGTGGGGGACAGTTCCGGGGGACCCAGTACTTC
CDR3 protein: CASGGQFRGTQYF
V gene: TRBV7-7
clone size: NA
D gene: TRBD1
J gene: TRBJ2-5

CDR3 DNA: TGTGCCAGCAGTTCAAGGACAGGGGTTGAAGGCTACACCTTC
CDR3 protein: CASSSRTGVEGYTF
V gene: TRBV6-5
clone size: NA
D gene: TRBD1
J gene: TRBJ1-2

CDR3 DNA: TGTGCCAGCAGCCGACGGGGGGAACATCAGCCCCAGCATTTT
CDR3 protein: CASSRRGEHQPQHF
V gene: TRBV6-2/TRBV6-3
clone size: NA
D gene: NA
J gene: TRBJ1-5

CDR3 DNA: TGTGCCAGCAGCTTCTCAATAGGAGGGAGCACAGATACGCAGTATTTT
CDR3 protein: CASSFSIGGSTDTQYF
V gene: TRBV9
clone size: once
D gene: NA
J gene: TRBJ2-3

CDR3 DNA: TGTGCCAGCAGCTGGATCGCGGACTATGATGAAAAACTGTTTTTT
CDR3 protein: CASSWIADYDEKLFF
V gene: TRBV7-9
clone size: NA
D gene: NA
J gene: TRBJ1-4

CDR3 DNA: TGTGCCAGCAGCTCGACAGGGAACGAACATCAGCCCCAGCATTTT
CDR3 protein: CASSSTGNEHQPQHF
V gene: TRBV5-8
clone size: NA
D gene: TRBD1
J gene: TRBJ1-5

CDR3 DNA: TGTGCCAGCAGTTACGGCGGAATCACTGAAGCTTTCTTT
CDR3 protein: CASSYGGITEAFF
V gene: TRBV6-5
clone size: NA
D gene: NA
J gene: TRBJ1-1

CDR3 DNA: TGTGCCAGCAGCTTGGCCATCGCGGGAGGTGAGCAGTTCTTC
CDR3 protein: CASSLAIAGGEQFF
V gene: TRBV5-6
clone size: NA
D gene: TRBD2
J gene: TRBJ2-1

CDR3 DNA: TGTGCCAGCAGCTTGGCCGTGTCTGGGGCCAACGTCCTGACTTTC
CDR3 protein: CASSLAVSGANVLTF
V gene: TRBV5-4
clone size: NA
D gene: NA
J gene: TRBJ2-6

CDR3 DNA: TGTGCCATCAGACGCCAAGCGACAGAGCCGAACACTGAAGCTTTCTTT
CDR3 protein: CAIRRQATEPNTEAFF
V gene: TRBV10-3
clone size: NA
D gene: NA
J gene: TRBJ1-1

CDR3 DNA: TGTGCCAGCAGGATAGGCAGGGGAACGGGACGGCTGTTTTTT
CDR3 protein: CASRIGRGTGRLFF
V gene: TRBV7-3
clone size: NA
D gene: NA
J gene: TRBJ2-2

CDR3 DNA: TGTGCCAGCAGCCGGACAGGGTCGAATTACAATGAGCAGTTCTTC
CDR3 protein: CASSRTGSNYNEQFF
V gene: TRBV9
clone size: NA
D gene: TRBD1
J gene: TRBJ2-1

CDR3 DNA: TGTGCCAGCAGTTCACAGGGGGCTCGATACGAGCAGTACTTC
CDR3 protein: CASSSQGARYEQYF
V gene: TRBV27
clone size: NA
D gene: TRBD1
J gene: TRBJ2-7

CDR3 DNA: TGTGCCAGCAGCTACCGGGGGGTAAGCACAGATACGCAGTATTTT
CDR3 protein: CASSYRGVSTDTQYF
V gene: TRBV3-1/TRBV3-2
clone size: NA
D gene: TRBD2
J gene: TRBJ2-3

CDR3 DNA: TGTGCCAGCAGCTGGACTACATACTCCTACAATGAGCAGTTCTTC
CDR3 protein: CASSWTTYSYNEQFF
V gene: TRBV14
clone size: NA
D gene: NA
J gene: TRBJ2-1

CDR3 DNA: TGTGCCAGCAGTGAAGTGACAGGTGAAAGAAACATTCAGTACTTC
CDR3 protein: CASSEVTGERNIQYF
V gene: TRBV6-1
clone size: NA
D gene: NA
J gene: TRBJ2-4

CDR3 DNA: TGTGCCAGCAGCCAAGGTCTGCGGGGGATCGGTGGTGAGCAGTTCTTC
CDR3 protein: CASSQGLRGIGGEQFF
V gene: TRBV3-1/TRBV3-2
clone size: NA
D gene: TRBD2
J gene: TRBJ2-1

CDR3 DNA: TGCGCCAGCAGCTCCCAAAGACTAGCGGGGGACGGAGATACGCAGTATTTT
CDR3 protein: CASSSQRLAGDGDTQYF
V gene: TRBV5-1
clone size: NA
D gene: TRBD2
J gene: TRBJ2-3

CDR3 DNA: TGTGCCAGCAGCTACCTAGCGGGGGGTTCCTACGAGCAGTACTTC
CDR3 protein: CASSYLAGGSYEQYF
V gene: TRBV7-8
clone size: NA
D gene: TRBD2
J gene: TRBJ2-7

CDR3 DNA: TGTGCCAGCAGCACCGGGACTAGCGGAGGACCCTACAATGAGCAGTTCTTC
CDR3 protein: CASSTGTSGGPYNEQFF
V gene: TRBV9
clone size: NA
D gene: TRBD2
J gene: TRBJ2-1

CDR3 DNA: TGTGCCAGCCGGGGAACTAATGAAAAACTGTTTTTT
CDR3 protein: CASRGTNEKLFF
V gene: TRBV2
clone size: NA
D gene: NA
J gene: TRBJ1-4

CDR3 DNA: TGTGCCAGCAGTTCCCCGCGGGGGGGTCGGGAGACCCAGTACTTC
CDR3 protein: CASSSPRGGRETQYF
V gene: TRBV28
clone size: NA
D gene: TRBD2
J gene: TRBJ2-5

CDR3 DNA: TGTGCCAGCAGCCCGACCGGGACAGGGTGGGGGACAGATACGCAGTATTTT
CDR3 protein: CASSPTGTGWGTDTQYF
V gene: TRBV9
clone size: NA
D gene: TRBD1
J gene: TRBJ2-3

CDR3 DNA: TGTGCCAGCTCACCAGTCTTTTTGAACACTGAAGCTTTCTTT
CDR3 protein: CASSPVFLNTEAFF
V gene: TRBV18
clone size: NA
D gene: NA
J gene: TRBJ1-1

CDR3 DNA: TGCGCCAGCAGCCAAACAAAGACAGGGGAGGGGTATGGCTACACCTTC
CDR3 protein: CASSQTKTGEGYGYTF
V gene: TRBV4-1
clone size: NA
D gene: TRBD1
J gene: TRBJ1-2

CDR3 DNA: TGTGCCAGCAGTTTAAGTCAGGGGAATCAGCCCCAGCATTTT
CDR3 protein: CASSLSQGNQPQHF
V gene: TRBV27
clone size: NA
D gene: NA
J gene: TRBJ1-5

CDR3 DNA: TGTGCCAGCAGTTACAGGGCCTACGAGCAGTACTTC
CDR3 protein: CASSYRAYEQYF
V gene: TRBV3-1/TRBV3-2
clone size: NA
D gene: NA
J gene: TRBJ2-7

CDR3 DNA: TGTGCCAGCAGCTCCGACAGGGGGGATTCACCCCTCCACTTT
CDR3 protein: CASSSDRGDSPLHF
V gene: TRBV7-2
clone size: NA
D gene: TRBD1
J gene: TRBJ1-6

CDR3 DNA: TGTGCCAGCAGCCCAAGGAGGGATAGCTCCTACAATGAGCAGTTCTTC
CDR3 protein: CASSPRRDSSYNEQFF
V gene: TRBV7-3
clone size: NA
D gene: NA
J gene: TRBJ2-1

CDR3 DNA: TGTGCCAGCAGTTTATGGTCGGGGGAGGGCAATCAGCCCCAGCATTTT
CDR3 protein: CASSLWSGEGNQPQHF
V gene: TRBV28
clone size: few
D gene: NA
J gene: TRBJ1-5

CDR3 DNA: TGTGCCAGCAGTTTGTCCCCGGGAATTAACACTGAAGCTTTCTTT
CDR3 protein: CASSLSPGINTEAFF
V gene: TRBV27
clone size: NA
D gene: NA
J gene: TRBJ1-1

CDR3 DNA: TGTGCCAGCAGCTTCGTGGGGGCAGTCGGAGAGACCCAGTACTTC
CDR3 protein: CASSFVGAVGETQYF
V gene: TRBV7-3
clone size: NA
D gene: NA
J gene: TRBJ2-5

CDR3 DNA: TGTGCCAGCAGGGTCGGGTTATCCTACGAGCAGTACTTC
CDR3 protein: CASRVGLSYEQYF
V gene: TRBV6-5
clone size: once
D gene: NA
J gene: TRBJ2-7

CDR3 DNA: TGCGCCAGCAGCCAAGTAGAACTAAAAGAGACCCAGTACTTC
CDR3 protein: CASSQVELKETQYF
V gene: TRBV4-1
clone size: NA
D gene: NA
J gene: TRBJ2-5

CDR3 DNA: TGTGCCAGCAGCTTGGAAGGGACTAGCGGGAGAGAGACCCAGTACTTC
CDR3 protein: CASSLEGTSGRETQYF
V gene: TRBV5-8
clone size: NA
D gene: TRBD2
J gene: TRBJ2-5

CDR3 DNA: TGCGCCAGCAGCCCAATAATGCCGAGCACTGAAGCTTTCTTT
CDR3 protein: CASSPIMPSTEAFF
V gene: TRBV4-3
clone size: NA
D gene: NA
J gene: TRBJ1-1